Sequencing of this T cell receptor (beta chain) was carried out in a study of OX40 agonist ivuxolimab in advanced cancers. CDR1 LNHDA and CDR2 SQIVND come from the germline V gene (reference sequence). The junction had 6 bases not matched to a gene; V was cut back by 3 bases and J by 6 bases. CDR3 length: 15 amino acids. Of note for this clone: Its antigen remains unknown.

Measured with immunoSEQ multiplex PCR; TCRdb has only the in-frame clones, and not every one. The sample has approximately 70,000 clones, about 88% seen once. Study-level findings and limits: In CD8+ T cells, expanded clones were on average more numerous than in CD4+.

Patients were ruled out by autoimmune disease history or systemic immunosuppression. Blood sampling was done at baseline, cycle 4 day 1, and cycle 7 day 1. Here the sequenced sample was CD4+ or CD8+ T cells sorted from blood, taken in a trial of the OX40 agonist ivuxolimab. The sequence was collected from an adult with an advanced solid tumor such as melanoma, head and neck, liver or kidney cancer. The chain combines TRBV19 with TRBJ2-3; 10 bases match TRBD1. The CDR3 DNA is TGTGCCAGTAGTATCGGGACAGGGGTGGCGGATACGCAGTATTTT. Residues: CASSIGTGVADTQYF.